A single sample is the source of the 22 T cell receptor beta chains below, sequenced in a study of shared clonotypes between healthy human individuals. Data came from immunoSEQ multiplex PCR; TCRdb stores just in-frame clones and leaves some out. The sample lists roughly 2.6 million clones; just over 90% were seen once. Sequencing input: naive CD4+ T cells sorted from blood. The subset was: CD45RA+ positively selected. These receptors were collected from a man in his late teens or twenties in good health.

The chain has TRBV5-6 and TRBJ2-7; D remains unclear. Germline V gives CDR1 SGHDT, CDR2 YYEEEE. V dropped 3 bases and J dropped 3 bases, with 7 bases sitting between them. This CDR3 is 12 amino acids long. CDR3 coding DNA: TGTGCCAGCAGCTACTACGGCTACGAGCAGTACTTC. Translation gives CASSYYGYEQYF.

In this sample, this clone turned up once. The chain is built from TRBV30 and TRBJ1-4; D is ambiguous. The V end lost 3 bases, the J end lost 3 bases, and 8 bases lay between the germline ends. The germline V gene has CDR1 GTSNPN and CDR2 SVGIG (reference sequence). This CDR3 spans 13 amino acids. CDR3 DNA sequence: TGTGCCTGGAGGAGAAGATCTAATGAAAAACTGTTTTTT. This gives the protein CAWRRRSNEKLFF.

This rearrangement joins TRBV10-2 to TRBJ2-5; 9 bases map to TRBD1. Germline-derived CDR1 and CDR2 are WSHSY and SAAADI. V gave up 7 bases and J gave up 4 bases; unmatched junction bases: 7. The CDR3 runs 14 residues. CDR3 DNA sequence: TGCGCCAGCAAGGGACAGGGTACAGGAGAGACCCAGTACTTC. Its translation is CASKGQGTGETQYF.

The chain combines TRBV6-1 with TRBJ2-5, with 9 positions matching TRBD1. V shed 6 bases and J 5 bases; nucleotides not matched to a gene: 4. CDR3 length equals 13 residues. CDR1 and CDR2 (germline): MNHNS, SASEGT. CDR3 nucleotides: TGTGCCAGCAGGGAGGACAGGGGTGAGACCCAGTACTTC. Protein product: CASREDRGETQYF.

The chain combines TRBV6-1 with TRBJ1-2; 7 bases are shared with TRBD1. V gave up 6 bases and J gave up 4 bases; unmatched junction bases: 11. Looked up from germline, CDR1 is MNHNS and CDR2 is SASEGT. The CDR3 loop spans 15 amino acids. The CDR3 spells CASRLVGGLVYGYTF. In nucleotides, the CDR3 is TGTGCCAGCAGGCTAGTAGGGGGCTTAGTCTATGGCTACACCTTC.

The rearrangement joins TRBV4-2 to TRBJ1-6; TRBD1 aligns across 12 bases. The trim removed 3 bases at V and 6 bases at J, leaving 15 bases unmatched. The CDR3 spans 20 residues. The germline gives CDR1 LGHNA, CDR2 YNFKEQ. The CDR3 DNA reads TGTGCCAGCAGCCACCCGACCGGGACAGGGGGCGCGAAAATTAATTCACCCCTCCACTTT. Translation gives CASSHPTGTGGAKINSPLHF.

CDR3 bases: TGTGCCAGCTCACCACCCATGAAGGATACGCAGTATTTT. This translates into CASSPPMKDTQYF. The V gene is TRBV18, the J gene TRBJ2-3; no definite D call. The CDR3 runs to 13 residues. Germline V gene sequence: CDR1 KGHSH, CDR2 LQKENI. V dropped 0 bases and J dropped 6 bases, with 7 bases sitting between them.

The chain recombines TRBV9 with TRBJ2-4, with a weak D call TRBD2 (6 bases). Between the trimmed V and J ends, which lost 3 bases and 2 bases, there was a span of 12 bases. This CDR3 contains 15 residues. Germline CDR1 and CDR2: SGDLS and YYNGEE. The CDR3: CASSALGGTKNIQYF. DNA for the CDR3: TGTGCCAGCAGCGCCCTCGGGGGAACCAAAAACATTCAGTACTTC. Looking up the rest from reference TRBV9 and TRBJ2-4 gives the full variable domain: DSGVTQTPKHLITATGQRVTLRCSPRSGDLSVYWYQQSLDQGLQFLIQYYNGEERAKGNILERFSAQQFPDLHSELNLSSLELGDSALYFCASSALGGTKNIQYFGAGTRLSVL.

The chain employs TRBV14 and TRBJ1-2; no clear D gene. Germline V gives CDR1 SGHDN, CDR2 FVKESK. Trimming shortened V by 0 bases and J by 7 bases, and 12 bases separated the two germline ends. The CDR3 has 14 amino acids. CDR3 sequence: CASSQDLGAGGYTF. Here the CDR3 DNA reads TGTGCCAGCAGCCAAGACCTAGGCGCGGGTGGCTACACCTTC.

The rearrangement uses TRBV30 and TRBJ2-5; a weak D match, TRBD2 (6 bases). The DNA end favors TRBJ2-7, so the J call may be wrong. The CDR3 has 14 amino acids. Germline CDR1 GTSNPN, CDR2 SVGIG (reference sequence). CDR3 nucleotide sequence: TGTGCCTGGAGTCGGGGCGGGAAGACCTACGAGCAGTACTTC. The encoded protein is CAWSRGGKTYEQYF.

For this clone: Within the sample, other DNA sequences also encode this same CDR3. This rearrangement joins TRBV28 to TRBJ2-1; no firm D call. The CDR3 is 12 residues long. Trimming stripped 3 bases from V and 7 bases from J, with 7 bases between. The germline V gene encodes CDR1 MDHEN and CDR2 SYDVKM. The CDR3 loop reads CASSFGRNEQFF. CDR3 sequence (DNA): TGTGCCAGCAGTTTTGGTCGGAATGAGCAGTTCTTC.

This rearrangement joins TRBV2 to TRBJ2-3; D uncertain. The germline V gene has CDR1 SNHLY and CDR2 FYNNEI. V was shortened by 5 bases and J by 0 bases, with 9 bases between the two germline ends. This CDR3 has 14 amino acids. This chain's CDR3 is CASSKVASTDTQYF. The CDR3 region has the DNA TGTGCCAGCAGTAAGGTAGCAAGCACAGATACGCAGTATTTT.

This chain uses TRBV10-3 with TRBJ2-2, with D possibly being TRBD1 (5 bases). Trimming stripped 4 bases from V and 0 bases from J, with 12 bases between. The CDR3 runs 16 residues. Germline-derived CDR1 and CDR2 are ENHRY and SYGVKD. In DNA form, the CDR3 reads TGTGCCATCAGTGGGCAGGGCACGGCGAACACCGGGGAGCTGTTTTTT. Translated: CAISGQGTANTGELFF.

The chain recombines TRBV5-6 with TRBJ2-5; no definite D call. Germline assignment: CDR1 SGHDT and CDR2 YYEEEE. V was shortened by 4 bases and J by 0 bases, with 7 bases between the two germline ends. The CDR3 covers 13 residues. In nucleotides, the CDR3 is TGTGCCAGCAGCCAGACGTACCAAGAGACCCAGTACTTC. Its translation is CASSQTYQETQYF.

The chain combines TRBV6-1 with TRBJ2-3, with TRBD2 identical over 8 bases. The V and J ends lost 3 bases and 3 bases, in that order; junction bases with no gene match: 5. Germline V gene data show CDR1 as MNHNS and CDR2 as SASEGT. CDR3 length: 15 residues. The CDR3 DNA is TGTGCCAGCAGTGATCGGGCTAGCGGGACAGATACGCAGTATTTT. It encodes CASSDRASGTDTQYF.

The chain recombines TRBV19 with TRBJ2-2; 8 nucleotides agree with TRBD1. The CDR3 consists of 16 residues. The junction had 5 bases not matched to a gene; V was cut back by 1 base and J by 4 bases. Looked up from germline, CDR1 is LNHDA and CDR2 is SQIVND (reference sequence). In nucleotides, the CDR3 is TGTGCCAGTAGTATAGGTCAGGGGGCGAGCACCGGGGAGCTGTTTTTT. As protein: CASSIGQGASTGELFF.

The J gene is TRBJ2-7, the V gene TRBV6-1; 9 nucleotides agree with TRBD1. CDR3 length: 14 residues. Per germline, CDR1 MNHNS and CDR2 SASEGT. V lost 7 bases, J lost 5 bases, and 9 bases stayed unmatched. In DNA, the CDR3 is TGTGCCAGCACCCTGGACAGGGGTTATAACGAGCAGTACTTC. Amino acids: CASTLDRGYNEQYF.

The V and J genes are TRBV6-5 and TRBJ2-3; no reliable D call. Per the germline V gene, CDR1 is MNHEY and CDR2 is SVGAGI. Trimming left V 2 bases short and J 6 bases short, with 6 bases between. This CDR3 is built from 12 residues. CDR3 amino acids: CASSYNRDTQYF. DNA for the CDR3: TGTGCCAGCAGTTACAACCGGGATACGCAGTATTTT.

The table lists this clone with a count of one. The genes are TRBV29-1 and TRBJ2-3; D remains unclear. The V gene lost 3 bases and the J gene lost 2 bases, with 9 bases spanning the gap. Germline assignment: CDR1 SQVTM and CDR2 ANQGSEA. CDR3 size: 13 residues. The CDR3 DNA sequence: TGCAGCGTTGACAGGCGACTCACAGATACGCAGTATTTT. This encodes CSVDRRLTDTQYF.

The genes are TRBV28 and TRBJ1-2; D is uncertain. CDR1 is MDHEN, CDR2 SYDVKM, per germline. The CDR3 sequence is 14 residues long. Deletions cut 5 bases from V and 3 bases from J, with 13 bases between. The CDR3 DNA sequence: TGTGCCAGCAGTCCAGGAGGCCTTTACTATGGCTACACCTTC. Amino acid sequence: CASSPGGLYYGYTF.

The chain is built from TRBV4-1 and TRBJ2-6, with 7 nucleotides matching TRBD1. V lost 0 bases, J lost 2 bases, and 10 bases stayed unmatched. In germline, CDR1 is MGHRA, CDR2 YSYEKL. This CDR3 has 19 amino acids. CDR3 sequence reads: CASSQDYRGKGAGANVLTF. The CDR3 DNA reads as TGCGCCAGCAGCCAAGATTACAGGGGCAAGGGAGCTGGGGCCAACGTCCTGACTTTC.

The chain couples TRBV5-1 to TRBJ1-4, with TRBD1 matching over 9 bases. The CDR3 totals 16 residues. Germline loops: CDR1 SGHRS, CDR2 YFSETQ. After removal of 0 bases from V and 5 bases from J, the junction contained 5 bases not matched to a gene. Here the CDR3 DNA reads TGCGCCAGCAGCTTGGAGGGGACAGGGATGAATGAAAAACTGTTTTTT. Amino acids: CASSLEGTGMNEKLFF.